This T cell receptor (beta chain) came from a study of Ad26.COV2.S vaccination and SARS-CoV-2 variants. About the study: Recipients of Ad26.COV2.S got it intramuscularly, once or twice 56 days apart.

Assay used: immunoSEQ multiplex PCR; TCRdb lists only in-frame clones, some missing. The sample has 500,000 or so clones, around 88% seen once. About this clone itself: Its specificity is unknown.

The junction had 5 bases not matched to a gene; V was cut back by 5 bases and J by 0 bases. The V gene's germline CDR1 is MDHEN and CDR2 SYDVKM. This CDR3 contains 16 residues. Findings of the study overall: The TCR breadth and depth analyses may have understated or missed part of the total T cell responses. Non-spike TCR breadth was similar in vaccine and placebo recipients.

Treatment in this sample: around 19 received Ad26.COV2.S at low or high dose, single or two shots; about 5 received placebo; per-sample allocation not given. It was on day 63 after the first vaccine or placebo injection that samples were taken. This sequence originates from a person aged 18-60 years who received the Ad26.COV2.S COVID-19 vaccine or a placebo. The chain combines TRBV28 with TRBJ2-1; 9 nucleotides match TRBD2. The source was peripheral blood, collected in a trial of Ad26.COV2.S vaccine versus placebo. CDR3 loop: CASSELSGSSYNEQFF. CDR3 nucleotides: TGTGCCAGCAGTGAGCTTAGCGGGAGCTCCTACAATGAGCAGTTCTTC.